This TCR beta chain was captured in a study of shared clonotypes between healthy human individuals. Findings and caveats of the study: Memory subsets had estimated richness that was generally smaller than that of naive subsets. A reduction in generation probabilities was seen for non-shared clonotypes relative to those shared by all four donors. Investigators collected only blood, and repertoires in tissues likely differ.

Comments on this clone: Its antigen is unidentified. The sample contains more than one DNA sequence encoding this CDR3.

Per sorted-subset replicate PCR, input was roughly 220 ng DNA, representing about 30,000 T cell genomes. Libraries were prepared by immunoSEQ multiplex PCR; TCRdb keeps only in-frame clonotypes and omits some of them. Seen here are about 2.3 million clones, more than 85% observed once, and the top ten hold 0.39%. After removal of 2 bases from V and 5 bases from J, the junction contained 1 base not matched to a gene. The length of the CDR3 is 14 residues. Germline CDR1 reads SGHRS; CDR2 reads YFSETQ. V gene TRBV5-1 combines with J gene TRBJ1-5; 10 bases map to TRBD1. This receptor was obtained from a man in his late teens or twenties in good health. Some clones in this sample may be carry-over from other donors' samples. Source material: naive CD4+ T cells from PBMCs. As to subset: CD45RA+ positively selected. This CDR3 reads CASSLGTGDQPQHF. The CDR3 nucleotides are TGCGCCAGCAGCTTAGGGACAGGGGATCAGCCCCAGCATTTT.